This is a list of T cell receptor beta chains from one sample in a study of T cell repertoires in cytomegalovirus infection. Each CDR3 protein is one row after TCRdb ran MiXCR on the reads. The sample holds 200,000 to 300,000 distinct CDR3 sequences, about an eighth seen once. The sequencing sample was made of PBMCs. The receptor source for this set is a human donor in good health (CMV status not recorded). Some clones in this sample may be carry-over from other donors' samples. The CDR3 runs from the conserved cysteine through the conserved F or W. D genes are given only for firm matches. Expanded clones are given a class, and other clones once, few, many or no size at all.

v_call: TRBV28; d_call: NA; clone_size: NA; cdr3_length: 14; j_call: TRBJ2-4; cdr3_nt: TGTGCCAGCCAGGACAGTCTAGCCAAAAACATTCAGTACTTC; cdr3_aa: CASQDSLAKNIQYF
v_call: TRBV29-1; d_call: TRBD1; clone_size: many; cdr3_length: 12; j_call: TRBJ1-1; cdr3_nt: TGCAGCGACAGGGGGCAGGGCACTGAAGCTTTCTTT; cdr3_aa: CSDRGQGTEAFF
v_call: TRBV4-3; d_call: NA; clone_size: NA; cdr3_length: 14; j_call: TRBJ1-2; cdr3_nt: TGCGCCAGCAGCCAAGATCGTCAGGTCTGGGGCTACACCTTC; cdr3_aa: CASSQDRQVWGYTF
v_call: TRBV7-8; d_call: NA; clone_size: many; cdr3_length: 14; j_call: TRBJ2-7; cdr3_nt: TGTGCCAGCTCGACGGGAGCCACGGACTACGAGCAGTACTTC; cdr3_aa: CASSTGATDYEQYF
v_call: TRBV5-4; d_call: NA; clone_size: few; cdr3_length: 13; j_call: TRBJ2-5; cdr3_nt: TGTGCCAGCAGCTCCTCAGGGAAAGAGACCCAGTACTTC; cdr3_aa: CASSSSGKETQYF
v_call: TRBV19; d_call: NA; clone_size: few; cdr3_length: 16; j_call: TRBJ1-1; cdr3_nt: TGTGCCAGTAGTCTCCCCCGCGGGACGGTGCACACTGAAGCTTTCTTT; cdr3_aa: CASSLPRGTVHTEAFF
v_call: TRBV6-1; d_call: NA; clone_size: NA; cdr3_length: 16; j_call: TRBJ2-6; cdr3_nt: TGTGCCAGCAGTGAACAGGCGGCCTCTGGGGCCAACGTCCTGACTTTC; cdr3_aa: CASSEQAASGANVLTF
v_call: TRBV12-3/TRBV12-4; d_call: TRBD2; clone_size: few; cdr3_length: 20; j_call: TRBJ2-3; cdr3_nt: TGTGCCAGCAGTTTAACGGGACTAGCGGGGGGGTCCCTCAGAAGGGATACGCAGTATTTT; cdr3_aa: CASSLTGLAGGSLRRDTQYF
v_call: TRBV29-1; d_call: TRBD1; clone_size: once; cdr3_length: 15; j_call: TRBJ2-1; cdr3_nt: TGCAGCGTCGATGGGGTTGGGGGACAGTACAATGAGCAGTTCTTC; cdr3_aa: CSVDGVGGQYNEQFF
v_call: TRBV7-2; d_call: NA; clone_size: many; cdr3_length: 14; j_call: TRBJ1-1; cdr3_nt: TGTGCCAGCAGCTTATTCGCAGGGAACACTGAAGCTTTCTTT; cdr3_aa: CASSLFAGNTEAFF
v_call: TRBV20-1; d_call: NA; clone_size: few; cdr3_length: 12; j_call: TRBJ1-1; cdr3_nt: TGCAGTGCTAGAGATATGAACACTGAAGCTTTCTTT; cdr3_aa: CSARDMNTEAFF
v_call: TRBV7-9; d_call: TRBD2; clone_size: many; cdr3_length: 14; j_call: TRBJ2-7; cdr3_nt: TGTGCCAGCAGCTGGGACGGGGGGGCCTACGAGCAGTACTTC; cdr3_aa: CASSWDGGAYEQYF
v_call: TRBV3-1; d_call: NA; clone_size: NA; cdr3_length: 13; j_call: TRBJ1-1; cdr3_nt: TGTGCCAGCAGCCCCGGCCCCGTGTCTGAAGCTTTCTTT; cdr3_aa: CASSPGPVSEAFF
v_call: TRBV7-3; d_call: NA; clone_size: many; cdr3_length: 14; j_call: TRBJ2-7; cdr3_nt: TGTGCCAGCAGCTTATTGGGGGGAGTCGGTGAGCAGTACTTC; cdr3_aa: CASSLLGGVGEQYF
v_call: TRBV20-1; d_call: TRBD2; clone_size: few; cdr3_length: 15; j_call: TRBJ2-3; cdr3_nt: TGCAGTGCTAGAGGCACTAGCGGGGGGGCAGATACGCAGTATTTT; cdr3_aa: CSARGTSGGADTQYF
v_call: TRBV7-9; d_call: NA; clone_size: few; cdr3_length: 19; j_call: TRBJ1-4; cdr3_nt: TGTGCCAGCAGCCTTACAAAGGGACGGCCGGCTGCAACTAATGAAAAACTGTTTTTT; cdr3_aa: CASSLTKGRPAATNEKLFF
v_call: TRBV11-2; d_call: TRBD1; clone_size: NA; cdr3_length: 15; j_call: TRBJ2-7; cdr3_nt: TGTGCCAGCAGCTTCTTCGGACAGGGATCCTACGAGCAGTACTTC; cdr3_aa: CASSFFGQGSYEQYF
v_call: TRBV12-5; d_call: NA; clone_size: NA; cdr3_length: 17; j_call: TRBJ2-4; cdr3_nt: TGTGCTAGTGGTTTGGGCACGCTATTGGGGGCAGAAAACATTCAGTACTTC; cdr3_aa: CASGLGTLLGAENIQYF
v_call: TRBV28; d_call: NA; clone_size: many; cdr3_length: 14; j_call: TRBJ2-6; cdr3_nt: TGTGCCAGCAGCTCGGCTCCTGGGGCCAACGTCCTGACTTTC; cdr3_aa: CASSSAPGANVLTF
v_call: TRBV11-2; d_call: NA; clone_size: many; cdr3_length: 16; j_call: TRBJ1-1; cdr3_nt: TGTGCCAGCAGGGCGGGTCTGGCAGGGATGAACACTGAAGCTTTCTTT; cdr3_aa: CASRAGLAGMNTEAFF
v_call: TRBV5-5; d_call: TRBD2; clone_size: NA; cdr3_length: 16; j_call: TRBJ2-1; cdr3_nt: TGTGCCAGCAGCTTGGCCTCACTAGCGGAGTACAATGAGCAGTTCTTC; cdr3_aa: CASSLASLAEYNEQFF
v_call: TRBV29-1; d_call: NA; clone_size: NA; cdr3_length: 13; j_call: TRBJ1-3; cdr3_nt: TGCAGCGTTGTAGGCAGGGCGGAAAACACCATATATTTT; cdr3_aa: CSVVGRAENTIYF
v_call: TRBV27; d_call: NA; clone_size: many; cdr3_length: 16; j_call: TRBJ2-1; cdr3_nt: TGTGCCAGCAGGGTACGGGAGGACAGGGTGGGACATGAGCAGTTCTTC; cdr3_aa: CASRVREDRVGHEQFF
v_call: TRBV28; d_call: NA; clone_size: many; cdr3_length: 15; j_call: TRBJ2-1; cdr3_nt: TGTGCCAGCACCCCACGAGGACCGAACTACAATGAGCAGTTCTTC; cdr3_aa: CASTPRGPNYNEQFF
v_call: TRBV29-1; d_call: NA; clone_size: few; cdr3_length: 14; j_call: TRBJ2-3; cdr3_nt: TGCAGCGTTCAAGACCCCGGCCTCACAGATACGCAGTATTTT; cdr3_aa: CSVQDPGLTDTQYF
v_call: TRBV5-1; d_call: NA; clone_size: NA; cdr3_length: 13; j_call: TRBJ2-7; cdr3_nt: TGCGCCAGCAGCTCCCTACAGTCGGACGAGCAGTACTTC; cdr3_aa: CASSSLQSDEQYF
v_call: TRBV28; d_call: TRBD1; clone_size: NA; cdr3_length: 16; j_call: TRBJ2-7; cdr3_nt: TGTGCCAGCAGTTCAGTCCTTGGGACAGGGAGCTACGAGCAGTACTTC; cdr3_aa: CASSSVLGTGSYEQYF
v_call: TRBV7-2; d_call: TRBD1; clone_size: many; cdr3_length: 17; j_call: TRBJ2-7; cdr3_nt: TGTGCCAGCAGCGTAGGTAGACAGGGTACTTTCGCCTACGAGCAGTACTTC; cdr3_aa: CASSVGRQGTFAYEQYF